The 5 T cell receptor beta chains reported below all come from one sample, sequenced in a study of blood T cell repertoires in COVID-19. TCRdb keeps only in-frame clones here, not all; method: immunoSEQ multiplex PCR. The table shows about 130,000 clones, with roughly 83% occurring only once. Material for sequencing was peripheral blood. The source of these receptors is a human donor in a cohort sampled during active COVID-19.

The V and J genes are TRBV7-8 and TRBJ2-7; D is ambiguous. This CDR3 is built from 11 residues. The V end was cut by 8 bases, the J end by 4 bases, with 9 bases between. From germline, CDR1 is SGHVS and CDR2 FQNEAQ. The CDR3 loop is CASRTRYEQYF. The DNA for the CDR3 is TGTGCCAGCCGAACGCGGTACGAGCAGTACTTC. The complete variable domain, with remaining parts taken from reference TRBV7-8 and TRBJ2-7, reads GAGVSQSPRYKVAKRGQDVALRCDPISGHVSLFWYQQALGQGPEFLTYFQNEAQLDKSGLPSDRFFAERPEGSVSTLKIQRTQQEDSAVYLCASRTRYEQYFGPGTRLTVT.

The chain uses TRBV27 and TRBJ2-6; 7 nucleotides align to TRBD1. The germline gives CDR1 MNHEY, CDR2 SMNVEV (reference sequence). With 6 bases clipped from V and 1 base from J, the junction kept 3 bases outside the gene matches. This CDR3 contains 15 residues. The DNA of the CDR3 is TGTGCCAGCAGGACAGGGCAGTCTGGGGCCAACGTCCTGACTTTC. Translating gives CASRTGQSGANVLTF.

This clone was counted many times. The V gene is TRBV5-4, the J gene TRBJ2-5; the match to TRBD1 covers 10 bases. The germline gives CDR1 SGHNT, CDR2 YYREEE (reference sequence). V lost 4 bases and J lost 5; bases outside the gene matches: 8. The CDR3 is 15 residues long. CDR3 coding DNA: TGTGCCAGCAGCCAAACGACAGGGGGCGGGGAGACCCAGTACTTC. This sequence encodes CASSQTTGGGETQYF. Combining the CDR3 with reference TRBV5-4 and TRBJ2-5 gives the whole variable domain ETGVTQSPTHLIKTRGQQVTLRCSSQSGHNTVSWYQQALGQGPQFIFQYYREEENGRGNFPPRFSGLQFPNYSSELNVNALELDDSALYLCASSQTTGGGETQYFGPGTRLLVL.

The chain carries TRBV4-1 and TRBJ1-2, with a weak D call TRBD1 (6 bases). The CDR3 loop spans 16 amino acids. Trimming removed 3 bases at V and 0 bases at J, with 14 bases between. Germline CDR1 MGHRA, CDR2 YSYEKL. CDR3 sequence: CASSQADRNTNYGYTF. CDR3 nucleotide sequence: TGCGCCAGCAGCCAGGCCGACAGGAACACTAACTATGGCTACACCTTC.

This clone was picked up one time. V gene TRBV20-1 combines with J gene TRBJ2-7; D gene unclear. This CDR3 region has 11 residues. With 2 bases removed from V and 3 bases from J, the gap between germline ends came to 5 bases. The germline gives CDR1 DFQATT, CDR2 SNEGSKA (reference sequence). CDR3 coding DNA: TGCAGTGCTAGATCCAACTACGAGCAGTACTTC. Translation: CSARSNYEQYF.